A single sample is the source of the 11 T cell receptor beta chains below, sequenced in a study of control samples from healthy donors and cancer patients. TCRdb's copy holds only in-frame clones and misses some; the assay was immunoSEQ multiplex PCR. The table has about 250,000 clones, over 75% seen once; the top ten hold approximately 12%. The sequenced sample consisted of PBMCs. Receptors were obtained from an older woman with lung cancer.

CDR3 residues: CASSLYRMNTEAFF. Here the CDR3 DNA reads TGTGCCAGCAGCTTATACAGGATGAACACTGAAGCTTTCTTT. The V and J genes are TRBV5-8 and TRBJ1-1, with TRBD1 as a possible D gene (5 bases). CDR1 is SGHTS and CDR2 is YDEGEE in the germline V gene. The CDR3 loop spans 14 amino acids. V gave up 2 bases and J gave up 0 bases, with 8 bases separating them.

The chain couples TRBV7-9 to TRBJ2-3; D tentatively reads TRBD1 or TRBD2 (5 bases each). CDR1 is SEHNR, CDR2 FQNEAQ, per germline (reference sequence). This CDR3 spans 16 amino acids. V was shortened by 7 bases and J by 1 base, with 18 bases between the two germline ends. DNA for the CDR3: TGTGCCAGCACCCGGTCTTGGGGGTCTGGCACAGATACGCAGTATTTT. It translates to CASTRSWGSGTDTQYF.

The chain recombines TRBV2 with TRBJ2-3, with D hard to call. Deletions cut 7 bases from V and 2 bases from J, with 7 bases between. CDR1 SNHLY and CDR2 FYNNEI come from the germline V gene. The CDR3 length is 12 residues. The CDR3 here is CASNDYTDTQYF. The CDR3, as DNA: TGTGCCAGCAACGATTACACAGATACGCAGTATTTT.

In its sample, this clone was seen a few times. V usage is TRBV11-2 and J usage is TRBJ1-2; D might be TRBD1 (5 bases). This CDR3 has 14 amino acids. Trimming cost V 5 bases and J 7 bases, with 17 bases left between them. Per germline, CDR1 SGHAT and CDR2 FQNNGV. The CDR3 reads CASSPGTANSGYTF. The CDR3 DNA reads TGTGCCAGCAGCCCGGGGACCGCTAATAGTGGCTACACCTTC.

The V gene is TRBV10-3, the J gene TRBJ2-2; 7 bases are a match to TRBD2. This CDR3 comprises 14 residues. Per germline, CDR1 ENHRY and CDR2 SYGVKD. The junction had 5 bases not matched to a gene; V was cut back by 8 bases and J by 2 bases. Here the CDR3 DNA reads TGTGCCATCGGGGGACTATTAAACACCGGGGAGCTGTTTTTT. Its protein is CAIGGLLNTGELFF.

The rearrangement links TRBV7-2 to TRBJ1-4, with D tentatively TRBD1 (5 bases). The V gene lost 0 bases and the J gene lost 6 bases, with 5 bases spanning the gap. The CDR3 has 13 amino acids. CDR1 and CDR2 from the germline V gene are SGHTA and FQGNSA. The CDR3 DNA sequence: TGTGCCAGCAGCTTAGCGGGGGATGAAAAACTGTTTTTT. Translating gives CASSLAGDEKLFF.

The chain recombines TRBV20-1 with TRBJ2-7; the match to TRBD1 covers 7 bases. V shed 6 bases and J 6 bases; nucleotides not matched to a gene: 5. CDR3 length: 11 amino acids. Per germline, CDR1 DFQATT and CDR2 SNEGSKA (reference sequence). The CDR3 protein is CSAPDRVEQYF. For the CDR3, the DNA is TGCAGTGCGCCCGACAGGGTCGAGCAGTACTTC.

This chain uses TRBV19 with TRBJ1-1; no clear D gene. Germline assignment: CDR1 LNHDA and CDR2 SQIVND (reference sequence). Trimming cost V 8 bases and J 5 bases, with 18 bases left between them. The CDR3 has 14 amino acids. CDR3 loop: CASSSKTQWTEAFF. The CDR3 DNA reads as TGTGCCAGTTCAAGCAAGACCCAATGGACTGAAGCTTTCTTT.

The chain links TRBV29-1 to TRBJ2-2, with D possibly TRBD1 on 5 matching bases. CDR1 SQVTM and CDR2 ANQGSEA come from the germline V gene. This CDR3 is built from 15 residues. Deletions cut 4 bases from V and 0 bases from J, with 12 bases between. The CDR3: CSVVGRGPNTGELFF. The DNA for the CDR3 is TGCAGCGTTGTGGGGCGTGGGCCGAACACCGGGGAGCTGTTTTTT.

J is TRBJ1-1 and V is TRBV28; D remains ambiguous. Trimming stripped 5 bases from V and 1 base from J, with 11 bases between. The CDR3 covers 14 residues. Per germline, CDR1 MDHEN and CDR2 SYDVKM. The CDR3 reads CASSPWTPNTEAFF. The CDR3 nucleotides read TGTGCCAGCAGTCCTTGGACGCCGAACACTGAAGCTTTCTTT.

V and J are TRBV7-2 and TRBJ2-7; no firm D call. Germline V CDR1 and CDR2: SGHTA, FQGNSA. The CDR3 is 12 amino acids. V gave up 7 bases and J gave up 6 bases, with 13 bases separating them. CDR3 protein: CASTFIVSEQYF. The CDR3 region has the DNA TGTGCCAGCACCTTCATAGTCTCCGAGCAGTACTTC.